What follows are 21 T cell receptor beta chains derived from one specimen sequenced in a study of OX40 agonist ivuxolimab in advanced cancers. Clones were read by immunoSEQ multiplex PCR, and TCRdb kept only the in-frame ones, dropping some. The sample contains approximately 90,000 clones, more than 80% of which appear only once. The input for sequencing was CD4+ or CD8+ T cells sorted from blood, taken in a trial of the OX40 agonist ivuxolimab. The origin of the receptors is an adult with an advanced solid tumor such as melanoma, head and neck, liver or kidney cancer.

CDR3 region: CAWSRPPGQGALLYGYTF. Here the CDR3 DNA reads TGTGCCTGGAGTCGACCGCCGGGACAGGGGGCGCTTCTCTATGGCTACACCTTC. The chain couples TRBV30 to TRBJ1-2; 12 nucleotides align to TRBD1. Looked up from germline, CDR1 is GTSNPN and CDR2 is SVGIG (reference sequence). This CDR3 spans 18 amino acids. With 2 bases clipped from V and 4 bases from J, the junction kept 14 bases outside the gene matches.

Notes on this clone: Mismatch with germline at one junction end may stem from a read error. The chain couples TRBV19 to TRBJ2-1; 9 bases agree with TRBD2. The length of the CDR3 is 15 residues. Germline-derived CDR1 and CDR2 are LNHDA and SQIVND (reference sequence). CDR3 sequence: CASSIVWLAGNVQFF. The CDR3 nucleotides are TGTGCCAGTAGTATTGTTTGGCTAGCGGGGAATGTGCAGTTCTTC.

The rearrangement uses TRBV9 and TRBJ2-7; possibly TRBD2 for D (6 bases). The germline V and J ends were trimmed by 0 bases and 5 bases, with 9 bases remaining between them. Germline lookup yields CDR1 SGDLS and CDR2 YYNGEE. This CDR3 is built from 13 residues. The CDR3 sequence is CASSVGTSHEQYF. CDR3 DNA: TGTGCCAGCAGCGTAGGAACTAGCCACGAGCAGTACTTC. Looking up the rest from reference TRBV9 and TRBJ2-7 gives the full variable domain: DSGVTQTPKHLITATGQRVTLRCSPRSGDLSVYWYQQSLDQGLQFLIQYYNGEERAKGNILERFSAQQFPDLHSELNLSSLELGDSALYFCASSVGTSHEQYFGPGTRLTVT.

This sequence joins TRBV20-1 and TRBJ1-2, with D maybe TRBD1 (6 bases). Trimming took 4 bases from V and 5 from J, leaving 8 bases between them. This CDR3 has 11 residues. Germline V gene sequence: CDR1 DFQATT, CDR2 SNEGSKA (reference sequence). The CDR3 DNA reads as TGCAGTGCTACAGGGGATTATGGCTACACCTTC. Amino acids: CSATGDYGYTF.

This clone was recorded only once. The CDR3 here is CASSLPSGSLTGELFF. The CDR3 coding sequence is TGTGCCAGCAGTTTACCTAGCGGGAGTTTGACCGGGGAGCTGTTTTTT. The gene calls are TRBV28 and TRBJ2-2, with 10 nucleotides matching TRBD2. The CDR3 totals 16 residues. The germline V gene encodes CDR1 MDHEN and CDR2 SYDVKM. Losses at the gene ends were 2 bases for V and 5 bases for J; bases not matched to a gene: 5.

This chain connects TRBV19 to TRBJ2-7; D assignment may be TRBD1 or TRBD2 (5 bases each). The germline V and J ends were trimmed by 5 bases and 2 bases, with 16 bases remaining between them. The germline V gene encodes CDR1 LNHDA and CDR2 SQIVND (reference sequence). The CDR3 is made up of 15 amino acids. The CDR3 reads CASSSRPWDAYEQYF. The CDR3 nucleotides are TGTGCCAGTAGTTCCCGACCTTGGGACGCCTACGAGCAGTACTTC.

The table lists this clone with a few counts. CDR3 sequence: CASELGGELFF. The CDR3 bases are TGTGCCAGCGAGCTTGGAGGAGAACTGTTTTTT. The rearrangement links TRBV6-1 to TRBJ1-4, with D uncertain. Germline values: CDR1 MNHNS, CDR2 SASEGT. The CDR3 totals 11 residues. Trimming took off 8 bases at V and 12 bases at J, with 13 bases between the two ends.

The chain carries TRBV6-5 and TRBJ1-2; D remains unclear. Germline CDR1 and CDR2: MNHEY and SVGAGI. The CDR3 is 14 residues long. V was pared by 6 bases and J by 4 bases, with 15 bases between. In nucleotides, the CDR3 is TGTGCCAGCAGATCACACGGGAGTCCCTATGGCTACACCTTC. Amino acid sequence: CASRSHGSPYGYTF.

J is TRBJ1-1 and V is TRBV11-2; possibly TRBD1 for D (5 bases). The CDR3 is 13 amino acids. From germline, CDR1 is SGHAT and CDR2 FQNNGV. The V and J ends lost 4 bases and 1 base respectively, with 7 bases between them. DNA of the CDR3: TGTGCCAGCAGCTGGGGGGGGAACACTGAAGCTTTCTTT. Encoded protein: CASSWGGNTEAFF.

The rearrangement links TRBV27 to TRBJ2-3; the D gene is possibly TRBD1 (5 bases). Trimming took off 2 bases at V and 7 bases at J, with 10 bases between the two ends. CDR1 MNHEY and CDR2 SMNVEV come from the germline V gene (reference sequence). The CDR3 is 13 amino acids. CDR3 nucleotides: TGTGCCAGCAGTTTACAGGGAAGGAATACGCAGTATTTT. Its protein product is CASSLQGRNTQYF.

This clone was seen a single time. V gene TRBV6-6 combines with J gene TRBJ1-3; D is undetermined. The germline CDR1 and CDR2 sequences are MNHNY and SVGAGI (reference sequence). This CDR3 comprises 15 residues. V was cut by 7 bases and J by 2 bases, with 15 bases left in between. The CDR3 DNA sequence: TGTGCCAGCACCTACATCGCTTCGACTGGAAACACCATATATTTT. As protein: CASTYIASTGNTIYF.

The J gene is TRBJ2-4, the V gene TRBV2, with D perhaps being TRBD1 or TRBD2 (5 bases each). V lost 6 bases to trimming and J lost 0 bases, with 15 bases between them. CDR3 length: 16 amino acids. The germline V gene has CDR1 SNHLY and CDR2 FYNNEI. The CDR3 is CASRGTSDLAKNIQYF. The DNA of the CDR3 is TGTGCCAGCAGGGGGACGTCCGATTTAGCCAAAAACATTCAGTACTTC.

V is TRBV2 and J is TRBJ1-2; D is uncertain. CDR3 length: 13 amino acids. Germline assignment: CDR1 SNHLY and CDR2 FYNNEI. The germline V and J ends were trimmed by 4 bases and 1 base, with 7 bases remaining between them. This CDR3 is CASSVTVNYGYTF. CDR3 DNA sequence: TGTGCCAGCAGTGTGACGGTTAACTATGGCTACACCTTC.

This chain connects TRBV7-9 to TRBJ2-7, with D perhaps matching TRBD1 (6 bases). The germline CDR1 and CDR2 sequences are SEHNR and FQNEAQ (reference sequence). V was clipped by 1 base and J by 1 base, with 14 bases between them. There are 16 residues in the CDR3. The DNA for the CDR3 is TGTGCCAGCAGCTTAGGCCAACAGGGCCTATCCTACGAGCAGTACTTC. It yields the protein CASSLGQQGLSYEQYF.

The V gene is TRBV21-1, the J gene TRBJ2-5; the DNA was not compared with TRBD2, the D call given in the table. TRBV21-1 is assigned pseudogene status. This CDR3 comprises 15 residues. The CDR3 nucleotides read TGTGCCAGCAGCAACGGGGATGAAGTATGCGAGACCCAGTACTTC. This translates into CASSNGDEVCETQYF.

The chain combines TRBV7-2 with TRBJ2-1; D gene unclear. The CDR3 extends over 12 amino acids. V was clipped by 6 bases and J by 8 bases, with 11 bases between them. Germline loops: CDR1 SGHTA, CDR2 FQGNSA. This CDR3 reads CASSSVWDEQFF. For the CDR3, the DNA is TGTGCCAGCAGTTCGGTGTGGGATGAGCAGTTCTTC.

The chain is built from TRBV2 and TRBJ2-7; TRBD1 matches 9 bases. The junction had 13 bases not matched to a gene; V was cut back by 7 bases and J by 9 bases. Germline-derived CDR1 and CDR2 are SNHLY and FYNNEI. The CDR3 spans 14 residues. CDR3 sequence reads: CASTTGTGTTGQYF. In nucleotides, the CDR3 is TGTGCCAGCACTACCGGGACAGGGACCACTGGGCAGTACTTC.

The V gene is TRBV4-2, the J gene TRBJ2-5, with a possible D match to TRBD2 (5 bases). The CDR3 is 16 amino acids. Germline loops: CDR1 LGHNA, CDR2 YNFKEQ. V was pared by 4 bases and J by 4 bases, with 19 bases between. CDR3 sequence (DNA): TGTGCCAGCAGCCTTAACCCTGTGTCTAGCACAGAGACCCAGTACTTC. Translating gives CASSLNPVSSTETQYF.

The rearrangement links TRBV7-8 to TRBJ2-1, with D maybe TRBD2 (5 bases). Germline CDR1 reads SGHVS; CDR2 reads FQNEAQ. V was clipped by 5 bases and J by 6 bases, with 20 bases between them. The CDR3 runs 16 residues. Here the CDR3 reads CASSGSASSPLNEQFF. As DNA, the CDR3 is TGTGCCAGCAGCGGTTCGGCTAGCAGCCCCCTCAATGAGCAGTTCTTC.

The rearrangement joins TRBV5-1 to TRBJ2-7; D might be TRBD1 (6 bases). The CDR3 contains 13 residues. Germline CDR1 is SGHRS and CDR2 is YFSETQ. Trimming cost V 0 bases and J 3 bases, with 7 bases left between them. CDR3 DNA: TGCGCCAGCAGCTTGGGGGGGCTCTACGAGCAGTACTTC. Translated, it gives CASSLGGLYEQYF. Together with reference TRBV5-1 and TRBJ2-7, the CDR3 gives the full variable domain: KAGVTQTPRYLIKTRGQQVTLSCSPISGHRSVSWYQQTPGQGLQFLFEYFSETQRNKGNFPGRFSGRQFSNSRSEMNVSTLELGDSALYLCASSLGGLYEQYFGPGTRLTVT.

The count of this clone is one. The rearrangement uses TRBV27 and TRBJ1-2; possible D gene TRBD1, 5 bases. The CDR3 runs to 15 residues. The V end was cut by 6 bases, the J end by 7 bases, with 21 bases between. Germline loops: CDR1 MNHEY, CDR2 SMNVEV (reference sequence). In DNA form, the CDR3 reads TGTGCCAGCAGCTATGCCGCGACAGCCTCATCTGGCTACACCTTC. Amino acid sequence: CASSYAATASSGYTF.